This T cell receptor beta chain appears in the sequencing data of a study of cytomegalovirus exposure and HLA in healthy donors. About the study: The platform used for the 95 to 150 validation repertoires matched that of the roughly 630 first-cohort repertoires, a later analysis reported. Study conclusions and caveats: The study flagged roughly 160 TCR beta chains as cytomegalovirus-associated. The classifier was said to identify cytomegalovirus status with high specificity and sensitivity.

Concerning this clone: Its antigen is still unknown.

The donors were members of the validation cohort, which comprised around 110 subjects and was separate from the first cohort of 600 to 800 subjects. The data were produced by immunoSEQ multiplex PCR, yet TCRdb's version contains in-frame clones alone and is incomplete. The profile shows a few hundred thousand clones, approximately 80% of them singletons. The sequencing sample was made of PBMCs. The sequence was collected from a woman in her 30s in good health and CMV-seropositive.

CDR3 amino acids: CASSFRLAGATDTQYF. CDR3 DNA sequence: TGCGCCAGCAGCTTCCGACTAGCGGGAGCAACAGATACGCAGTATTTT. The V call is TRBV5-1, the J call TRBJ2-3; 12 bases fit TRBD2. From germline, CDR1 is SGHRS and CDR2 YFSETQ. V was pared by 2 bases and J by 3 bases, with 4 bases of the junction left unmatched. The CDR3 is 16 residues long.